Each of the 20 T cell receptor beta chains below was sequenced from the same sample in a study of regulatory T cells in long-lasting Graves disease. Building of the TCR beta libraries involved iRepertoire HTBI primers and Arm-PCR of CDR3 regions. TCRdb passed the multiplex PCR reads through MiXCR, listing each CDR3 protein once. The sample has approximately 460,000 distinct CDR3 sequences; approximately 16% are singletons. The time point denotes: newly diagnosed GD, antithyroid drugs for less than 3 months. The TCR library was made from RNA that had been extracted from PBMCs in TRIzol. The sample was also reused in another study, on T cells in Graves' hyperthyroidism and ophthalmopathy.

The input for sequencing was peripheral blood mononuclear cells (PBMCs), taken at new diagnosis, from a patient treated with antithyroid drugs. The receptors were gathered from a woman aged 30 to 39 with Graves disease.

This clonotype came up once. This chain links TRBV27 with TRBJ1-1; 8 bases fit TRBD1. The CDR3 has 14 residues. Losses at the gene ends were 7 bases for V and 8 bases for J; bases not matched to a gene: 12. CDR1 is MNHEY and CDR2 is SMNVEV in the germline V gene (reference sequence). The CDR3 sequence: CASKLPSGTGEAFF. The CDR3 DNA reads as TGTGCCAGCAAATTACCCTCCGGGACAGGAGAAGCTTTCTTT.

This clonotype came up many times. The gene calls are TRBV5-1 and TRBJ2-7, with D maybe TRBD1 (6 bases). V gave up 0 bases and J gave up 2 bases, with 15 bases separating them. CDR3 size: 16 residues. Germline V gives CDR1 SGHRS, CDR2 YFSETQ. CDR3 sequence (DNA): TGCGCCAGCAGCTTGGTGTCGGGACACCCAACCTACGAGCAGTACTTC. The encoded protein is CASSLVSGHPTYEQYF.

J is TRBJ2-1 and V is TRBV29-1; 12 bases match TRBD2. This CDR3 comprises 14 residues. CDR1 is SQVTM and CDR2 is ANQGSEA in the germline V gene. After removal of 6 bases from V and 5 bases from J, the junction contained 5 bases not matched to a gene. The CDR3 sequence is CSVDRTSGDNEQFF. The CDR3 DNA is TGCAGCGTCGATAGGACTAGCGGGGACAATGAGCAGTTCTTC.

Many counts were recorded for this clonotype. The CDR3 nucleotides read TGTGCCATCAGTGACGGCAGCAATCAGCCCCAGCATTTT. As protein: CAISDGSNQPQHF. The chain uses TRBV10-3 and TRBJ1-5, with D hard to call. The germline V gene has CDR1 ENHRY and CDR2 SYGVKD. The V end was cut by 3 bases, the J end by 1 base, with 4 bases between. This CDR3 is 13 amino acids long.

This clonotype was counted ten times or more. The chain employs TRBV7-8 and TRBJ2-1, with 8 bases that match TRBD2. With 5 bases clipped from V and 8 bases from J, the junction kept 17 bases outside the gene matches. The CDR3 sequence is 17 residues long. CDR1 and CDR2 (germline): SGHVS, FQNEAQ. Here the CDR3 reads CASSPTTLPRGAHEQFF. The CDR3 coding sequence is TGTGCCAGCAGCCCAACAACCCTACCGCGGGGGGCCCATGAGCAGTTCTTC.

This clonotype has a handful of counts. The CDR3 DNA follows: TGCAGCGTTGACAAGGGACAGGGAGAGTGGTATAGCACAGATACGCAGTATTTT. This translates into CSVDKGQGEWYSTDTQYF. J is TRBJ2-3 and V is TRBV29-1; 9 bases match TRBD1. V trimming: 3 bases; J trimming: 0 bases; junction bases outside the gene matches: 13. This CDR3 contains 18 residues. Germline values: CDR1 SQVTM, CDR2 ANQGSEA.

This clonotype was seen repeatedly, ten times or more. V usage is TRBV20-1 and J usage is TRBJ2-7; 7 bases map to TRBD1. Germline V gives CDR1 DFQATT, CDR2 SNEGSKA (reference sequence). The J segment lost 0 bases and the V segment lost 6 bases, leaving 8 bases of the junction unmatched. This CDR3 contains 14 residues. The chain's CDR3 is CSAPRGQSSYEQYF. The CDR3 DNA reads as TGCAGTGCCCCTAGGGGGCAGAGCTCCTACGAGCAGTACTTC.

This clonotype appeared many times. The chain combines TRBV28 with TRBJ2-1; D gene ambiguous. V was clipped by 5 bases and J by 4 bases, with 15 bases between them. Looked up from germline, CDR1 is MDHEN and CDR2 is SYDVKM. This CDR3 contains 15 residues. CDR3 protein: CASSPISPAYNEQFF. The DNA of the CDR3 is TGTGCCAGCAGTCCCATATCCCCGGCGTACAATGAGCAGTTCTTC.

This clonotype turned up a few times. V usage is TRBV10-3 and J usage is TRBJ2-4; TRBD1 might be the D (6 bases). Germline lookup yields CDR1 ENHRY and CDR2 SYGVKD. The V end lost 10 bases, the J end lost 0 bases, and 16 bases lay between the germline ends. The CDR3 is made up of 15 amino acids. The CDR3 DNA reads as TGTGCCACCTCAGGGGCCCACATAGCCAAAAACATTCAGTACTTC. Its translation: CATSGAHIAKNIQYF.

The chain is built from TRBV4-3 and TRBJ1-2; 10 bases line up with TRBD1. The germline gives CDR1 LGHNA, CDR2 YSLEER. The CDR3 contains 16 residues. Germline trimming cut 4 bases from V and 5 bases from J; bases unmatched to any gene: 10. CDR3: CASSPRGTGETYGYTF. The CDR3 region has the DNA TGCGCCAGCAGCCCGCGAGGGACAGGGGAGACATATGGCTACACCTTC.

Only a few counts were recorded for this clonotype. V is TRBV19 and J is TRBJ1-1; D perhaps matches TRBD1 (6 bases). CDR1 and CDR2 (germline): LNHDA, SQIVND (reference sequence). The length of the CDR3 is 14 residues. V gave up 4 bases and J gave up 7 bases, with 16 bases separating them. This CDR3 reads CASSKGQGPHEAFF. The CDR3, as DNA: TGTGCCAGTAGTAAGGGACAAGGCCCGCATGAAGCTTTCTTT.

In its sample, this clonotype was seen many times. The chain uses TRBV2 and TRBJ2-2; D is unclear. The CDR3 consists of 12 residues. Deletions cut 9 bases from V and 6 bases from J, with 11 bases between. Germline CDR1 and CDR2: SNHLY and FYNNEI. The DNA for the CDR3 is TGTGCCAGTCACCCCCCCGCCGGGGAGCTGTTTTTT. It yields the protein CASHPPAGELFF.

In this sample, this clonotype turned up a few times. This chain links TRBV20-1 with TRBJ2-5; 8 bases align to TRBD1. This CDR3 has 17 amino acids. The V gene's germline CDR1 is DFQATT and CDR2 SNEGSKA (reference sequence). V trimming: 1 base; J trimming: 5 bases; junction bases outside the gene matches: 15. CDR3 sequence: CSARALGQVDGGETQYF. In nucleotides, the CDR3 is TGCAGTGCTAGAGCCTTGGGACAGGTAGACGGAGGGGAGACCCAGTACTTC.

This clonotype occurred many times. The chain joins TRBV28 to TRBJ1-4; 7 bases fit TRBD1. CDR3 length equals 15 residues. The V and J ends lost 7 bases and 7 bases, in that order; junction bases with no gene match: 12. Germline CDR1 reads MDHEN; CDR2 reads SYDVKM. In DNA form, the CDR3 reads TGTGCCAGCACCAGGCAACAGGGGCGGGGTGAAAAACTGTTTTTT. Its translation: CASTRQQGRGEKLFF. Using reference TRBV28 and TRBJ1-4 for the parts outside the CDR3, the full variable domain is DVKVTQSSRYLVKRTGEKVFLECVQDMDHENMFWYRQDPGLGLRLIYFSYDVKMKEKGDIPEGYSVSREKKERFSLILESASTNQTSMYLCASTRQQGRGEKLFFGSGTQLSVL.

Ten or more counts support this clonotype. This chain joins TRBV7-9 and TRBJ2-5; D gene uncertain. The V gene's germline CDR1 is SEHNR and CDR2 FQNEAQ (reference sequence). The CDR3 consists of 13 residues. V was shortened by 5 bases and J by 6 bases, with 13 bases between the two germline ends. The CDR3 DNA follows: TGTGCCAGCAGCGCGTGGGATAAACAGACCCAGTACTTC. Its protein is CASSAWDKQTQYF.

This clonotype was seen more than once but under ten times. The chain is built from TRBV10-3 and TRBJ1-2; 9 bases are shared with TRBD1. There are 12 residues in the CDR3. Germline V CDR1 and CDR2: ENHRY, SYGVKD. J lost 8 bases, V lost 5 bases, and 3 bases had no gene match. The CDR3 DNA reads TGTGCCATCAGTAGACAGGGGGAGGGCTACACCTTC. This translates into CAISRQGEGYTF.

CDR3 nucleotide sequence: TGTGCCAGCAGCTTGGCGCGGCCAGAAGCTTTCTTT. It translates to CASSLARPEAFF. The chain couples TRBV5-8 to TRBJ1-1; D is ambiguous. The CDR3 covers 12 residues. Germline V lookup: CDR1 SGHTS, CDR2 YDEGEE. With 0 bases removed from V and 8 bases from J, the gap between germline ends came to 8 bases.

This clonotype came up many times. The chain carries TRBV5-1 and TRBJ2-7; 9 bases are shared with TRBD2. V lost 3 bases and J lost 3; bases outside the gene matches: 10. The CDR3 contains 16 residues. Germline V gives CDR1 SGHRS, CDR2 YFSETQ. The CDR3 DNA sequence: TGCGCCAGCAGCTCGCAGGGGCTAGCGGGAATCTACGAGCAGTACTTC. Protein sequence: CASSSQGLAGIYEQYF.

Ten or more counts support this clonotype. The chain has TRBV12-3 or TRBV12-4 and TRBJ2-5; 9 bases map to TRBD1. The CDR3 has 15 residues. The V and J ends lost 3 bases and 3 bases, in that order; junction bases with no gene match: 5. CDR3 nucleotides: TGTGCCAGCAGTTTGGGACGGACAGGGGAAGAGACCCAGTACTTC. This encodes CASSLGRTGEETQYF.

This clonotype has a count of ten or more. V usage is TRBV6-1 and J usage is TRBJ2-6; D call uncertain. The CDR3 spans 14 residues. The germline gives CDR1 MNHNS, CDR2 SASEGT. V gave up 7 bases and J gave up 2 bases, with 9 bases separating them. The CDR3 DNA reads as TGTGCCAGCAAGAGGCGAACTGGGGCCAACGTCCTGACTTTC. Encoded protein: CASKRRTGANVLTF.